A selection of T cell receptor beta chains follows, all from one sample in a study of blood T cell repertoires in COVID-19. Assay used: immunoSEQ multiplex PCR; TCRdb lists only in-frame clones, some missing. The table lists more than 95,000 clones, 85% of them singletons, with 4.1% in the top ten. The specimen sequenced was peripheral blood. These receptors all come from a man aged 45-65 years with acute or convalescent COVID-19. Both conserved end residues are part of each CDR3. Each record gives: clone size, D gene, V gene, J gene, CDR3 DNA, CDR3 protein. A D gene is named only where the DNA matches it firmly. Clone size appears in some rows only: once, few, many, or a class for an expanded clone.

clone size: NA
D gene: NA
V gene: TRBV19
J gene: TRBJ1-3
CDR3 DNA: TGTGCCAGCAGACACAGGGCGGTTCCCTCTGGAAACACCATATATTTT
CDR3 protein: CASRHRAVPSGNTIYF

clone size: NA
D gene: NA
V gene: TRBV20-1
J gene: TRBJ2-7
CDR3 DNA: TGCAGTGCATCACAGGGCGGCGAGCAGTACTTC
CDR3 protein: CSASQGGEQYF

clone size: NA
D gene: TRBD1
V gene: TRBV7-3
J gene: TRBJ2-4
CDR3 DNA: TGTGCCAGCAGCACCACCGGGACAGGTGACATTCAGTACTTC
CDR3 protein: CASSTTGTGDIQYF

clone size: NA
D gene: NA
V gene: TRBV11-3
J gene: TRBJ1-2
CDR3 DNA: TGTGCCAGCACCCCCGGGAAGGAACGGCTCGGCTACACCTTC
CDR3 protein: CASTPGKERLGYTF

clone size: NA
D gene: NA
V gene: TRBV19
J gene: TRBJ1-1
CDR3 DNA: TGTGCCAGTAGTATATATCCCCAGTCAGAAGCTTTCTTT
CDR3 protein: CASSIYPQSEAFF

clone size: NA
D gene: NA
V gene: TRBV7-9
J gene: TRBJ1-2
CDR3 DNA: TGTGCCAGCAGCTTAGGGAACAGAAATAACTATGGCTACACCTTC
CDR3 protein: CASSLGNRNNYGYTF

clone size: NA
D gene: NA
V gene: TRBV7-6
J gene: TRBJ1-1
CDR3 DNA: TGTGCCAGCAGCTTACCGGCAGGGCGGGGAGCTGAAGCTTTCTTT
CDR3 protein: CASSLPAGRGAEAFF

clone size: NA
D gene: NA
V gene: TRBV4-2
J gene: TRBJ2-7
CDR3 DNA: TGTGCCAGCAGCCGTACAGCGGGGACACCCCACGAGCAGTACTTC
CDR3 protein: CASSRTAGTPHEQYF

clone size: NA
D gene: NA
V gene: TRBV28
J gene: TRBJ2-6
CDR3 DNA: TGTGCCAGCAGTTTCGGCGGTTCTGGGGCCAACGTCCTGACTTTC
CDR3 protein: CASSFGGSGANVLTF

clone size: NA
D gene: TRBD2
V gene: TRBV11-1
J gene: TRBJ2-1
CDR3 DNA: TGTGCCAGCAGCCTCCGGACTAGCGGGAGCTACAATGAGCAGTTCTTC
CDR3 protein: CASSLRTSGSYNEQFF

clone size: NA
D gene: NA
V gene: TRBV11-1
J gene: TRBJ1-2
CDR3 DNA: TGTGCCAGCAGCTTAGTGAAGGGGAACTATGGCTACACCTTC
CDR3 protein: CASSLVKGNYGYTF

clone size: once
D gene: NA
V gene: TRBV5-1
J gene: TRBJ2-5
CDR3 DNA: TGCGCCAGCAGGGACGGAGGAACCCAAGAGACCCAGTACTTC
CDR3 protein: CASRDGGTQETQYF

clone size: NA
D gene: NA
V gene: TRBV19
J gene: TRBJ1-1
CDR3 DNA: TGTGCCAGTAGGGGGGAGGGGTGGAACACTGAAGCTTTCTTT
CDR3 protein: CASRGEGWNTEAFF

clone size: once
D gene: TRBD1
V gene: TRBV28
J gene: TRBJ1-2
CDR3 DNA: TGTGCCAGCACCCCTGACAGGGCCTATGGCTACACCTTC
CDR3 protein: CASTPDRAYGYTF

clone size: NA
D gene: NA
V gene: TRBV18
J gene: TRBJ2-2
CDR3 DNA: TGTGCCAGCTCCGTCGACAGGTCCGGGGAGCTGTTTTTT
CDR3 protein: CASSVDRSGELFF

clone size: NA
D gene: NA
V gene: TRBV7-9
J gene: TRBJ1-2
CDR3 DNA: TGTGCCAGCAGCCCAGGACAAGCCTCTAACTATGGCTACACCTTC
CDR3 protein: CASSPGQASNYGYTF

clone size: NA
D gene: TRBD1
V gene: TRBV19
J gene: TRBJ2-2
CDR3 DNA: TGTGCCAGTAGTACGACAGGGGCCACCGGGGAGCTGTTTTTT
CDR3 protein: CASSTTGATGELFF

clone size: few
D gene: NA
V gene: TRBV28
J gene: TRBJ2-7
CDR3 DNA: TGTGCCAGCAGCCTAGTGGGAGAGGCCTACGAGCAGTACTTC
CDR3 protein: CASSLVGEAYEQYF

clone size: NA
D gene: NA
V gene: TRBV24-1
J gene: TRBJ2-2
CDR3 DNA: TGTGCCACCAGTGCCGGCGGGGAGCTGTTTTTT
CDR3 protein: CATSAGGELFF